A single TCR beta chain is shown here with its context. The sample is drawn from a study of blood T cell repertoires in COVID-19. Whole-study context: The study drew acute and convalescent COVID-19 samples from the United States, Italy and Spain.

In the source study's methods: Amplification of reference gene primers provided the estimated nucleated cell counts. Assay used: immunoSEQ multiplex PCR; TCRdb lists only in-frame clones, some missing. Clone size and the V and J calls come from that table; the DNA yielded D and trimming. The table includes 150,000 or so clones, about 90% detected once. Germline V gene lookup returns CDR1 MNHEY and CDR2 SVGAGI. After removal of 10 bases from V and 2 bases from J, the junction contained 7 bases not matched to a gene. This CDR3 has 14 amino acids. The sequence derives from an older man with acute or convalescent COVID-19. The chain links TRBV6-5 to TRBJ2-7; TRBD2 matches at 11 bases. What was sequenced was peripheral blood. This CDR3 is CATTTSGSTYEQYF. For the CDR3, the DNA is TGTGCCACCACCACTAGCGGGAGTACCTACGAGCAGTACTTC.